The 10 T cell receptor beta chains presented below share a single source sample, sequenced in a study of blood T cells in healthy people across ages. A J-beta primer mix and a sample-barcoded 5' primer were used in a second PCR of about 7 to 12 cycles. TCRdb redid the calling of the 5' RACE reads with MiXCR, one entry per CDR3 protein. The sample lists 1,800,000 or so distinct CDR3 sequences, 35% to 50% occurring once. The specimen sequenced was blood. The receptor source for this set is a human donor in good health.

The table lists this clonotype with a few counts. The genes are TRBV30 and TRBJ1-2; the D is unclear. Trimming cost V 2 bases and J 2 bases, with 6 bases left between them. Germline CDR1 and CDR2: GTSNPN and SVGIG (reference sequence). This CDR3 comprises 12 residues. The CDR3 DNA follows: TGTGCCTGGAGTAGGACCAACTATGGCTACACCTTC. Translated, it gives CAWSRTNYGYTF.

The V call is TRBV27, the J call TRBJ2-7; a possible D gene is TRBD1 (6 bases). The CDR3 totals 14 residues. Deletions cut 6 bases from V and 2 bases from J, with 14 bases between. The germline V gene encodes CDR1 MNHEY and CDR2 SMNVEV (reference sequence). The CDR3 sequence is CASRFRPGAYEQYF. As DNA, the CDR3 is TGTGCCAGCAGGTTCCGTCCAGGGGCCTACGAGCAGTACTTC.

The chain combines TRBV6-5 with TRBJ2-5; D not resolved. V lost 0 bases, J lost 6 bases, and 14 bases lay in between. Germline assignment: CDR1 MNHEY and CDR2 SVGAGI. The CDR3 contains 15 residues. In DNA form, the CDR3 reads TGTGCCAGCAGTTACTCGTCCGGGTTGGTAAAGACCCAGTACTTC. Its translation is CASSYSSGLVKTQYF.

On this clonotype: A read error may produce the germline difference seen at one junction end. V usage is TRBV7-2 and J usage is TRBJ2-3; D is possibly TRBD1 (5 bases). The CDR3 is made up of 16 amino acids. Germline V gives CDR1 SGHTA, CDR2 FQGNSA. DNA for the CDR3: TGTGCCAGCAACTTAGGGGTAGAAATGGGATCAGATACGCAGTATTTT. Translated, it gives CASNLGVEMGSDTQYF.

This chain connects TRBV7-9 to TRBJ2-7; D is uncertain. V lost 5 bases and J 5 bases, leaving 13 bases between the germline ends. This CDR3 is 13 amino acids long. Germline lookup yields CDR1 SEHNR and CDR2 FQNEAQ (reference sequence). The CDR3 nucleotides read TGTGCCAGCAGCGTCACAAACGGGCACGAGCAGTACTTC. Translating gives CASSVTNGHEQYF.

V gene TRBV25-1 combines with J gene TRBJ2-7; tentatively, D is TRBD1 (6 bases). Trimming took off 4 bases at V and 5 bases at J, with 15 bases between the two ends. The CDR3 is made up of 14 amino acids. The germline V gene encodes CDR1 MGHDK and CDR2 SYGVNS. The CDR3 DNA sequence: TGTGCCAGCAGTGCCTCAGGGGTTTGGGACGAGCAGTACTTC. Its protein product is CASSASGVWDEQYF.

The CDR3 region is CASSLRDRGGNQPQHF. The CDR3 bases are TGTGCCAGCAGCTTGAGGGACAGGGGTGGCAATCAGCCCCAGCATTTT. The chain carries TRBV11-3 and TRBJ1-5, with 10 positions matching TRBD1. The length of the CDR3 is 16 residues. V lost 3 bases, J lost 2 bases, and 4 bases stayed unmatched. Germline loops: CDR1 SGHNT, CDR2 YENEEA.

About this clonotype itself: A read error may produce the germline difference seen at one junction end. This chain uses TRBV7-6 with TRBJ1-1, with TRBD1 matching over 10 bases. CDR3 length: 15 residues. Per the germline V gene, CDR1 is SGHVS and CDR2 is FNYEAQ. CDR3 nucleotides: TGTGCCAGCATCTTAGACAGGGGGCCGGGCACTGAAGCTTTCTTT. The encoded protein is CASILDRGPGTEAFF.

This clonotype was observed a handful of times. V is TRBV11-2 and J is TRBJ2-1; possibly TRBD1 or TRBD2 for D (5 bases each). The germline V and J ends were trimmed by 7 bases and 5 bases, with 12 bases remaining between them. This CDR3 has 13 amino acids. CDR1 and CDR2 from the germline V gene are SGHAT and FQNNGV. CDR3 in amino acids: CASNGGAHNEQFF. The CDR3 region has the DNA TGTGCCAGCAATGGGGGAGCCCACAATGAGCAGTTCTTC.

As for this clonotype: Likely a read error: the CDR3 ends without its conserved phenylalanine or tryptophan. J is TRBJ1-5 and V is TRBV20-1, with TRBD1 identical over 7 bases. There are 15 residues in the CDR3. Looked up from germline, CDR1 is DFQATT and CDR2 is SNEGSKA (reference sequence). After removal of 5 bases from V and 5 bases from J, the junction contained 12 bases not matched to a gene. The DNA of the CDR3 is TGCAGTGCTCAAGAGGGGGCAGGAGAAGATCAGCCCCAGCATTCT. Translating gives CSAQEGAGEDQPQHS.